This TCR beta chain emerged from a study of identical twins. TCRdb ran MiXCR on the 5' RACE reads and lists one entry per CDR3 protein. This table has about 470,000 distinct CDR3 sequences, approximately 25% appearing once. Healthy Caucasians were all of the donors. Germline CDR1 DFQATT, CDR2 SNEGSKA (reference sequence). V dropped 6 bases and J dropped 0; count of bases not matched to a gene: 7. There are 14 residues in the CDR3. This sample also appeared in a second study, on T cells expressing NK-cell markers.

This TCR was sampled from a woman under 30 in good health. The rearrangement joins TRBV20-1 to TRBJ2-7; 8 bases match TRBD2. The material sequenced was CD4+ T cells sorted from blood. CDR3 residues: CSATGTRSSYEQYF. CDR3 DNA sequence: TGCAGTGCCACCGGGACTAGGAGCTCCTACGAGCAGTACTTC.